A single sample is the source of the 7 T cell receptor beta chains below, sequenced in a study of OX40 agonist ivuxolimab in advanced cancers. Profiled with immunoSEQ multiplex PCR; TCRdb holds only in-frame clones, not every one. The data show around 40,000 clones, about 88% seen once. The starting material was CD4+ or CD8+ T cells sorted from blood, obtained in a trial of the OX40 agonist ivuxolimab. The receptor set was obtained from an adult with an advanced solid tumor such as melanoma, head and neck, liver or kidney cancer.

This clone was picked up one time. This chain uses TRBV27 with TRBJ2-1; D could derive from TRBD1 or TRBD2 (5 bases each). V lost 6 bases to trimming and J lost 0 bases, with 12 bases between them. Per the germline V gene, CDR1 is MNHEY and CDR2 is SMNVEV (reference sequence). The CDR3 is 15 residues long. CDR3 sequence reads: CASRFGAASYNEQFF. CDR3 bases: TGTGCCAGCAGATTCGGGGCGGCCTCCTACAATGAGCAGTTCTTC.

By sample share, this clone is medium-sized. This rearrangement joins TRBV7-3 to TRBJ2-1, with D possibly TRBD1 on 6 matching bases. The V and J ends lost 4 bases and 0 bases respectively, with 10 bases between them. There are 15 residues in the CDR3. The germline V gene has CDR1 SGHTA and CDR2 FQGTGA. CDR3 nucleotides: TGTGCCAGCAGCTCGGGACACAACTCCTACAATGAGCAGTTCTTC. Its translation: CASSSGHNSYNEQFF.

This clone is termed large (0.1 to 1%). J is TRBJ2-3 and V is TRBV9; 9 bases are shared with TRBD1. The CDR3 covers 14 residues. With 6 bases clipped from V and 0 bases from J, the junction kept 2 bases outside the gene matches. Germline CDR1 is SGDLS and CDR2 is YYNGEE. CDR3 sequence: CASKGTGSTDTQYF. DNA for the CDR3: TGTGCCAGCAAGGGGACAGGGAGCACAGATACGCAGTATTTT.

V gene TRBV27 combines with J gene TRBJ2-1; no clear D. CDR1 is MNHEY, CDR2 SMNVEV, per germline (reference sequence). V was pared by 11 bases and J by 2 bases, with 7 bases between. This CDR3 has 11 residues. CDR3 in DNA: TGTGCCGTGGTAGCCTACAATGAGCAGTTCTTC. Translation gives CAVVAYNEQFF.

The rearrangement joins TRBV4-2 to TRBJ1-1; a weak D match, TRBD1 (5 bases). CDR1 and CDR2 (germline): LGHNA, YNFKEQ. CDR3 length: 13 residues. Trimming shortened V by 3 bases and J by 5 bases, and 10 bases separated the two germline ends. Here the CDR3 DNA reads TGTGCCAGCAGCCAGGGACGAACAACTGAAGCTTTCTTT. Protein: CASSQGRTTEAFF.

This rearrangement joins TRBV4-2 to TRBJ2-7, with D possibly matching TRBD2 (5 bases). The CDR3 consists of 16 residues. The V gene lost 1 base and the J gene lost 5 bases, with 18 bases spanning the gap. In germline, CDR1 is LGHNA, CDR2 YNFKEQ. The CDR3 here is CASSQAGRVISDEQYF. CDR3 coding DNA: TGTGCCAGCAGCCAAGCGGGCCGAGTGATTAGCGACGAGCAGTACTTC.

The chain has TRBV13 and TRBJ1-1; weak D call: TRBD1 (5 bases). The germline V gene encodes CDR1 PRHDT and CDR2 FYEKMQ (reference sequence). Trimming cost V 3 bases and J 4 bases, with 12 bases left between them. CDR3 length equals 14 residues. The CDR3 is CASSLSRRGTEAFF. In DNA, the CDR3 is TGTGCCAGCAGCTTGTCACGGAGGGGCACTGAAGCTTTCTTT.